A selection of T cell receptor beta chains follows, all from one sample in a study of shared clonotypes between healthy human individuals. Clones were read by immunoSEQ multiplex PCR, and TCRdb kept only the in-frame ones, dropping some. The sample contains around 2,000,000 clones, 95% of which appear only once. Input material: naive CD4+ T cells sorted from blood. All receptors derive from a man younger than 35 in good health. Both conserved end residues are part of each CDR3. The order of the fields is V gene, D gene, clone size, J gene, CDR3 protein, CDR3 DNA. The D gene is left open where the match is weak. The size field is filled for only some rows; it gives once, few, many or a size class.

TRBV18	TRBD1	-	TRBJ2-5	CASSRQGKQETQYF	TGTGCCAGCTCCCGACAGGGGAAACAAGAGACCCAGTACTTC
TRBV10-3	-	-	TRBJ1-6	CAISIRDGNSPLHF	TGTGCCATCAGTATTCGGGACGGGAATTCACCCCTCCACTTT
TRBV6-1	-	-	TRBJ1-1	CASWVLNTEAFF	TGTGCCAGCTGGGTGTTGAACACTGAAGCTTTCTTT
TRBV6-1	TRBD1	once	TRBJ2-1	CASSLRTGPGYEQFF	TGTGCCAGCAGTCTACGGACAGGTCCCGGGTATGAGCAGTTCTTC
TRBV28	TRBD1	-	TRBJ1-4	CASSSPGGGDEKLFF	TGTGCCAGCAGTTCACCAGGGGGCGGGGATGAAAAACTGTTTTTT
TRBV10-2	TRBD1	-	TRBJ2-7	CASFGPGQGPTSSSYEQYF	TGCGCCAGCTTTGGGCCCGGACAGGGTCCCACTTCAAGCTCCTACGAGCAGTACTTC
TRBV5-6	-	-	TRBJ1-1	CASSLRRNTEAFF	TGTGCCAGCAGCTTGAGACGGAACACTGAAGCTTTCTTT
TRBV7-6	-	-	TRBJ2-7	CASSQNPGAGYEQYF	TGTGCCAGCAGCCAAAACCCTGGGGCGGGCTACGAGCAGTACTTC
TRBV25-1	-	-	TRBJ2-3	CASSPRTDFTDTQYF	TGTGCCAGCAGTCCCCGGACAGACTTCACAGATACGCAGTATTTT
TRBV9	-	-	TRBJ1-3	CASSVGQDGNTIYF	TGTGCCAGCAGCGTAGGGCAGGATGGAAACACCATATATTTT
TRBV2	-	-	TRBJ2-5	CASTEVPRETQYF	TGTGCCAGCACTGAGGTCCCGCGAGAGACCCAGTACTTC
TRBV6-1	-	once	TRBJ2-4	CASSATRAAKNIQYF	TGTGCCAGCAGTGCTACCCGGGCAGCCAAAAACATTCAGTACTTC
TRBV9	-	-	TRBJ2-7	CASSRGRDSYEQYF	TGTGCCAGCAGCCGGGGGCGGGATTCCTACGAGCAGTACTTC
TRBV2	TRBD2	-	TRBJ2-1	CASSKRLANYNEQFF	TGTGCCAGCAGTAAGAGACTAGCGAACTACAATGAGCAGTTCTTC
TRBV7-3	-	-	TRBJ2-7	CASGRTAVPYEQYF	TGTGCCAGCGGGCGGACAGCGGTTCCCTACGAGCAGTACTTC
TRBV4-1	TRBD2	-	TRBJ2-1	CASSQGGTSNNEQFF	TGCGCCAGCAGCCAAGGCGGGACTAGCAACAATGAGCAGTTCTTC
TRBV10-3	-	-	TRBJ1-1	CATAGSPYTEAFF	TGTGCCACCGCCGGGTCCCCTTACACTGAAGCTTTCTTT
TRBV30	-	-	TRBJ2-7	CAWKGGAYEQYF	TGTGCCTGGAAGGGGGGAGCCTACGAGCAGTACTTC
TRBV7-2	-	-	TRBJ2-1	CASIEISSYNEQFF	TGTGCCAGCATAGAGATCAGCTCCTACAATGAGCAGTTCTTC
TRBV19	-	-	TRBJ2-2	CASSLTSFTGELFF	TGTGCCAGTAGTCTGACGAGTTTCACCGGGGAGCTGTTTTTT
TRBV9	TRBD1	-	TRBJ1-3	CASSVGQRTGSGNTIYF	TGTGCCAGCAGCGTAGGACAAAGGACAGGGTCTGGAAACACCATATATTTT
TRBV6-1	TRBD1	-	TRBJ2-4	CASSALQGATKNIQYF	TGTGCCAGCAGTGCCCTACAGGGGGCGACCAAAAACATTCAGTACTTC
TRBV5-1	-	-	TRBJ2-5	CASSFELGGVLKETQYF	TGCGCCAGCAGCTTCGAATTAGGCGGGGTCCTCAAAGAGACCCAGTACTTC
TRBV6-5	-	once	TRBJ1-2	CASGKYRVSEGYTF	TGTGCCAGCGGAAAATACAGGGTTTCCGAGGGCTACACCTTC
TRBV6-1	-	-	TRBJ2-1	CASSEAQGLMGNEQFF	TGTGCCAGCAGTGAAGCGCAGGGGTTAATGGGAAATGAGCAGTTCTTC
TRBV13	TRBD2	-	TRBJ2-2	CASRAIAGGVTGELFF	TGTGCCAGCAGGGCAATAGCGGGAGGGGTCACCGGGGAGCTGTTTTTT
TRBV6-1	-	-	TRBJ2-5	CASSESGMETQYF	TGTGCCAGCAGTGAATCAGGGATGGAGACCCAGTACTTC
TRBV2	-	-	TRBJ1-5	CASRGSSPLQPQHF	TGTGCCAGCAGAGGCAGCAGTCCCCTTCAGCCCCAGCATTTT
TRBV5-1	-	-	TRBJ1-4	CASSLAPLDGEKLFF	TGCGCCAGCAGCTTGGCCCCTCTGGACGGTGAAAAACTGTTTTTT
TRBV18	-	few	TRBJ2-5	CASSPPGVETQYF	TGTGCCAGCTCACCACCCGGGGTGGAGACCCAGTACTTC
TRBV7-9	-	once	TRBJ1-5	CASSPGAGVGNQPQHF	TGTGCCAGCAGCCCCGGCGCGGGGGTAGGAAATCAGCCCCAGCATTTT
TRBV9	TRBD1	-	TRBJ1-4	CASSATPGGGDEKLFF	TGTGCCAGCAGCGCCACTCCAGGGGGCGGAGATGAAAAACTGTTTTTT
TRBV4-3	-	-	TRBJ1-2	CASTVWGGNYGYTF	TGCGCCAGCACCGTTTGGGGGGGCAACTATGGCTACACCTTC
TRBV7-2	-	-	TRBJ2-7	CASSLGAIYEQYF	TGTGCCAGCAGCTTAGGCGCCATTTACGAGCAGTACTTC
TRBV6-5	TRBD1	-	TRBJ2-7	CASSAEGGVSYEQYF	TGTGCCAGCAGTGCCGAAGGGGGCGTCTCCTACGAGCAGTACTTC
TRBV7-2	TRBD2	-	TRBJ2-7	CASSLIAGGYEQYF	TGTGCCAGCAGCTTAATCGCGGGAGGCTACGAGCAGTACTTC
TRBV28	TRBD2	once	TRBJ2-4	CAIRGGSLAKNIQYF	TGTGCCATCCGCGGGGGGTCTCTAGCCAAAAACATTCAGTACTTC
TRBV6-1	-	-	TRBJ1-3	CASSELVGLSTIYF	TGTGCCAGCAGTGAGTTAGTCGGTCTCAGCACCATATATTTT
TRBV7-2	TRBD2	-	TRBJ2-3	CASSSGLAGFTDTQYF	TGTGCCAGCAGCTCGGGACTAGCGGGATTCACAGATACGCAGTATTTT
TRBV29-1	-	-	TRBJ2-1	CSVVLRLAIGGEQFF	TGCAGCGTTGTCCTGAGGCTAGCGATCGGCGGTGAGCAGTTCTTC
TRBV5-1	TRBD2	-	TRBJ2-5	CASSFTPASGKETQYF	TGCGCCAGCAGCTTTACCCCGGCTAGCGGGAAAGAGACCCAGTACTTC
TRBV4-1	TRBD2	-	TRBJ2-2	CASSQGGLAGTGELFF	TGCGCCAGCAGCCAAGGGGGACTAGCTGGCACCGGGGAGCTGTTTTTT
TRBV11-2	-	-	TRBJ1-5	CASSAQGGNQPQHF	TGTGCCAGCAGCGCCCAGGGAGGCAATCAGCCCCAGCATTTT
TRBV5-1	-	-	TRBJ2-7	CASMRQTGPYEQYF	TGCGCCAGTATGCGTCAGACAGGCCCCTACGAGCAGTACTTC
TRBV5-1	-	-	TRBJ1-3	CASSSESGSGNTIYF	TGCGCCAGCAGCAGTGAAAGCGGCTCTGGAAACACCATATATTTT
TRBV5-4	TRBD2	-	TRBJ2-2	CASSPGQTSSAGELFF	TGTGCCAGCAGCCCGGGCCAGACTAGCTCGGCCGGGGAGCTGTTTTTT
TRBV19	-	-	TRBJ1-6	CASSIVGMSYSPLHF	TGTGCCAGTAGTATAGTGGGCATGAGCTATTCACCCCTCCACTTT
TRBV6-1	-	-	TRBJ2-7	CASSERDRSGYEQYF	TGTGCCAGCAGTGAGCGAGACAGGAGCGGCTACGAGCAGTACTTC
TRBV29-1	TRBD2	-	TRBJ2-7	CSVTSGAYEQYF	TGCAGCGTGACTAGCGGGGCCTACGAGCAGTACTTC
TRBV27	TRBD1	-	TRBJ2-7	CASSLNRGYEQYF	TGTGCCAGCAGTTTAAACAGGGGATACGAGCAGTACTTC
TRBV5-4	-	once	TRBJ2-1	CASSSGRTNEQFF	TGTGCCAGCAGCTCTGGTCGGACTAATGAGCAGTTCTTC
TRBV18	-	-	TRBJ1-1	CASSPLSGNTEAFF	TGTGCCAGCTCACCCCTCTCGGGGAACACTGAAGCTTTCTTT
TRBV11-2	-	-	TRBJ2-7	CASRSRRGGEDEQYF	TGTGCCAGCAGATCTAGACGGGGCGGGGAGGACGAGCAGTACTTC
TRBV5-1	-	-	TRBJ1-2	CASSSGTDYGYTF	TGCGCCAGCAGCTCCGGGACGGACTATGGCTACACCTTC
TRBV5-1	TRBD2	-	TRBJ2-3	CASSFEERGATDTQYF	TGCGCCAGCAGCTTTGAGGAGCGGGGGGCCACAGATACGCAGTATTTT